The source of this T cell receptor (beta chain) is a study of cytomegalovirus exposure and HLA in healthy donors. Use of 60 Vbeta and 13 Jbeta primers characterized the PCR. Only in-frame clones appear in the TCRdb table, and some are missing; sequencing was by immunoSEQ multiplex PCR. Here the sample spans 250,000 to 350,000 clones, about nine tenths being singletons. The CDR3 sequence is 14 residues long. CDR1 LNHDA and CDR2 SQIVND come from the germline V gene (reference sequence). V was pared by 5 bases and J by 5 bases, with 12 bases between. This clonotype originated in a man aged 35 to 55 in good health and CMV-seropositive. V is TRBV19 and J is TRBJ2-2; D perhaps matches TRBD2 (6 bases). The sample was PBMCs. This CDR3 is CASSPGRGTGELFF. In nucleotides, the CDR3 is TGTGCCAGTAGTCCCGGACGGGGGACCGGGGAGCTGTTTTTT.